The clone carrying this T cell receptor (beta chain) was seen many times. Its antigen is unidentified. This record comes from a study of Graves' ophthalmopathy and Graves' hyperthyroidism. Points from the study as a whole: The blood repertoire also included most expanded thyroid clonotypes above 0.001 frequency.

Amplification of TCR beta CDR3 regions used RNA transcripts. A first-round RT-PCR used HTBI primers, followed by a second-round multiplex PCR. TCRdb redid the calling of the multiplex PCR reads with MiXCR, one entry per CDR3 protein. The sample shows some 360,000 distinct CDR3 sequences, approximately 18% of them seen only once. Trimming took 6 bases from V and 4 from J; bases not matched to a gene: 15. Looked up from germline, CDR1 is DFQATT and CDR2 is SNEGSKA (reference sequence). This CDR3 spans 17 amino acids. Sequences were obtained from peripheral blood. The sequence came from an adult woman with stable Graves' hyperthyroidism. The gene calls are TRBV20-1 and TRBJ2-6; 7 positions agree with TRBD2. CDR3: CSATTGGSMMGANVLTF. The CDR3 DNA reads TGCAGTGCAACCACTGGCGGGAGCATGATGGGGGCCAACGTCCTGACTTTC.